These T cell receptor beta chains were read from a single sample in a study of response to subunit inactivated influenza vaccine. Each CDR3 protein is one row after TCRdb ran MiXCR on the RT-PCR reads. The repertoire has 650,000 to 700,000 distinct CDR3 sequences, 15% to 18% of them found once; the top ten carry 9.5% to 13%. Sequenced here: PBMCs from blood, sampled roughly 12 days after vaccination. These receptors originate from a man in his fifties who received an inactivated influenza vaccine. Both conserved end residues are part of each CDR3. The D gene is left open where the match is weak. Clone size appears in some rows only: once, few, many, or a class for an expanded clone.

clone_size j_call d_call v_call cdr3_length cdr3_nt cdr3_aa
many TRBJ1-4 NA TRBV12-3/TRBV12-4 11 TGTGCCAGCAGCTGGGGTGAAAAACTGTTTTTT CASSWGEKLFF
few TRBJ2-1 TRBD1 TRBV6-1 15 TGTGCCAGCAGTGATTATGGGACAGGGGGCGTTGAGCAGTTCTTC CASSDYGTGGVEQFF
few TRBJ1-3 NA TRBV20-1 15 TGCAGTGCTGCTGGGACGGCAGCCCGTGGAAACACCATATATTTT CSAAGTAARGNTIYF
NA TRBJ2-7 NA TRBV6-5 15 TGTGCCAGCAGTTACCGCGGTGGGGGGCCCGACGAGCAGTACTTC CASSYRGGGPDEQYF
NA TRBJ2-1 TRBD1 TRBV27 16 TGTGCCAGCAGTCCCGAGACAGGGGCACTCTACAATGAGCAGTTCTTC CASSPETGALYNEQFF
NA TRBJ2-6 NA TRBV7-9 16 TGTGCCAGCAGCTTAACCCGAGGGGCGGGGGCCAACGTCCTGACTTTC CASSLTRGAGANVLTF
few TRBJ1-1 NA TRBV27 13 TGTGCCAGCAGACAAAGGCGAAATGGGGAAGCTTTCTTT CASRQRRNGEAFF
NA TRBJ2-2 NA TRBV5-1 15 TGCGCCAGCAGCTTCTCTGGTCCGGGGACCGGGGAGCTGTTTTTT CASSFSGPGTGELFF
few TRBJ2-1 TRBD2 TRBV7-9 16 TGTGCCAGCAGCCGGTCGACTAGCGGGTACTACAATGAGCAGTTCTTC CASSRSTSGYYNEQFF
NA TRBJ2-2 NA TRBV2 14 TGTGCCAGCAGTGAATTAAGTAGCGGCGGGGAGCTGTTTTTT CASSELSSGGELFF